The sequence of this T cell receptor (beta chain) was determined in a study of CD8 T cells in Susac syndrome. This CDR3 has 17 amino acids. Per the germline V gene, CDR1 is SGHRS and CDR2 is YFSETQ. With V trimmed by 2 bases and J by 5 bases, 11 bases remained unmatched. An amount of RNA that ranged from roughly 0.5 to 1 ug was reverse transcribed with random hexamers. TCRdb re-analysed the immunoSEQ multiplex PCR reads in MiXCR, keeping a single row per CDR3 protein. The sample has 200,000 to 250,000 distinct CDR3 sequences; 94% are singletons. Sequencing input: CD4+ T cells from PBMCs. The gene calls are TRBV5-1 and TRBJ2-5, with 11 nucleotides matching TRBD2. This receptor was identified in a human donor with Susac syndrome. The CDR3 DNA reads as TGCGCCAGCAGCTTCATTAGCGGGGGGGCGGAATCGGAGACCCAGTACTTC. The encoded protein is CASSFISGGAESETQYF. Supplemented by reference TRBV5-1 and TRBJ2-5, the full variable domain reads KAGVTQTPRYLIKTRGQQVTLSCSPISGHRSVSWYQQTPGQGLQFLFEYFSETQRNKGNFPGRFSGRQFSNSRSEMNVSTLELGDSALYLCASSFISGGAESETQYFGPGTRLLVL.